This paragraph reports one T cell receptor (beta chain). The table lists this clonotype with many counts. Its antigen remains unidentified. No much larger clone exists at a distance of one base, and base qualities are not known. The sample is drawn from a study of CD8 T cells in ankylosing spondylitis (dated by TCRdb to the late 2010s). Looking at the study overall: The study profiled T cell receptor beta repertoires in healthy donors and ankylosing spondylitis patients to find disease-linked TCR variants. Peripheral blood samples were taken, and synovial fluid was additionally collected from ankylosing spondylitis patients. In total, the full study cohort was made up of 110 or so healthy donors and 25 to 30 ankylosing spondylitis patients. What the work shows at the level of the full study, not this receptor alone: Some motif variants had previously been reported in the synovial fluid and blood of reactive arthritis patients, which suggests shared mechanisms of disease initiation. According to the report, matched synovial fluid samples from ankylosing spondylitis patients were significantly enriched for the disease-linked clones. The disease-linked clones had a CD8+ phenotype and were found at relatively low frequencies in peripheral blood. A TCR beta motif made up of eight or nine highly homologous amino acid variants appeared to be characteristic of blood from ankylosing spondylitis patients.

The sequencer was an Illumina HiSeq 2500. Quantitative 5'-RACE with molecular barcodes was used to prepare TCR beta libraries. On the study's bioinformatics: Disease-linked TCR variants were identified with a new computational method built on a probabilistic model of VDJ rearrangement. The public reads were reanalyzed by TCRdb: fastp trimming at Q25, MiXCR alignment, in-frame beta chains only. Every distinct CDR3 protein forms one entry, paired with its most common genes and DNA. TCRdb's processing, not the authors' own work, is the source of the V and J calls. For this sample the table gives about 500,000 distinct CDR3 sequences, of which 5.3% were detected only once. 3% to 4% of the sample is held by the ten biggest clonotypes. CDR1 and CDR2 (MNHEY, SVGAGI) derive from the germline V gene. Trimming removed 2 bases from V and 3 bases from J, leaving 8 bases between the germline ends. Measured from the cysteine to the phenylalanine, the CDR3 is 13 residues long. Solely the CDR3 DNA is kept, with 39 bases framed from the first base.

Input material: blood, either unsorted or a sorted T cell fraction (not recorded which). The rearrangement combines TRBV6-5 with TRBJ2-7; TRBD1 is a possible D gene, resting on 5 matching bases. The TCR sequence derives from a male donor with ankylosing spondylitis. The DNA reads TGTGCCAGCAGTTACCGACAGCTCTACGAGCAGTACTTC. The encoded protein is CASSYRQLYEQYF.